The next 15 T cell receptor beta chains were all read from a single sample in a study of blood T cell repertoires in COVID-19. Measured with immunoSEQ multiplex PCR; TCRdb has only the in-frame clones, and not every one. The profile covers 200,000 to 300,000 clones, with 70% to 90% appearing a single time and 4% taken by the ten largest. The sample consisted of peripheral blood. Receptor source: a man aged 45-65 years with acute or convalescent COVID-19.

J is TRBJ2-2 and V is TRBV7-9; D gene ambiguous. Germline CDR1 is SEHNR and CDR2 is FQNEAQ (reference sequence). This CDR3 has 11 residues. The ends were cut back, 10 bases at V and 6 bases at J, with 9 bases in the middle. The CDR3 reads CAIYQAGELFF. The CDR3 DNA is TGTGCCATATACCAGGCCGGGGAGCTGTTTTTT.

This clone has just one count. The rearrangement joins TRBV12-3 or TRBV12-4 to TRBJ2-1; D gene uncertain. This CDR3 region has 11 residues. The germline V and J ends were trimmed by 5 bases and 12 bases, with 11 bases remaining between them. The CDR3 sequence: CASSHESGQFF. The DNA of the CDR3 is TGTGCCAGCAGTCACGAGTCGGGGCAGTTCTTC.

This clone was detected once. V is TRBV6-5 and J is TRBJ1-1; 7 nucleotides line up with TRBD1. Germline lookup yields CDR1 MNHEY and CDR2 SVGAGI. There are 15 residues in the CDR3. Trimming removed 8 bases from V and 1 base from J; junction bases left unmatched: 10. CDR3 in DNA: TGTGCCAGCTCGAGAACAGGGGTGGGGAACACTGAAGCTTTCTTT. It yields the protein CASSRTGVGNTEAFF.

The J gene is TRBJ2-7, the V gene TRBV28; 8 nucleotides match TRBD2. V gave up 2 bases and J gave up 9 bases; unmatched junction bases: 15. CDR1 MDHEN and CDR2 SYDVKM come from the germline V gene. The CDR3 contains 16 residues. The CDR3 region is CASSLGSLAVGFGQYF. In DNA, the CDR3 is TGTGCCAGCAGTTTAGGATCACTAGCGGTCGGATTTGGGCAGTACTTC.

Comment on this clone: The junction departs from the called germline gene at one end, perhaps through a read error. V gene TRBV6-5 combines with J gene TRBJ1-5, with 10 bases that match TRBD1. This CDR3 is 15 amino acids long. CDR1 and CDR2 from the germline V gene are MNHEY and SVGAGI. DNA for the CDR3: TGTGCCAGCAAGAGGGACAGGGGAAGCACTCAGCCCCAGCATTTT. Its protein product is CASKRDRGSTQPQHF.

The count of this clone is one. The CDR3 bases are TGTGCCAGCAGCCAGGTGGATACGCAGTATTTT. Encoded protein: CASSQVDTQYF. The genes are TRBV12-3 or TRBV12-4 and TRBJ2-3; D is unresolved. The CDR3 contains 11 residues. The ends were cut back, 6 bases at V and 6 bases at J, with 7 bases in the middle.

The V gene is TRBV5-1, the J gene TRBJ2-3; 13 bases line up with TRBD2. The CDR3 runs to 18 residues. In germline, CDR1 is SGHRS, CDR2 YFSETQ. The V and J ends lost 3 bases and 5 bases, in that order; junction bases with no gene match: 12. CDR3: CASSSGSPGLAGLDTQYF. In nucleotides, the CDR3 is TGCGCCAGCAGCTCCGGTTCCCCGGGACTAGCGGGGCTAGATACGCAGTATTTT.

To note about this clone: The junction and the germline gene differ at one end; a read error may be behind it. The chain has TRBV27 and TRBJ2-7; 8 nucleotides agree with TRBD2. This CDR3 contains 17 residues. CDR1 is MNHEY and CDR2 is SMNVEV in the germline V gene (reference sequence). The CDR3 reads CASRLYAQGGGIYEQYF. The CDR3 DNA reads TGTGCCAGCAGATTATACGCCCAAGGCGGGGGGATTTACGAGCAGTACTTC.

This clone was found once. This chain uses TRBV2 with TRBJ2-2; 10 positions agree with TRBD1. Looked up from germline, CDR1 is SNHLY and CDR2 is FYNNEI. Trimming at V came to 7 bases and at J to 3 bases, leaving 2 bases not matched to a gene. The CDR3 is made up of 14 amino acids. The CDR3 DNA follows: TGTGCCAGCATGGACAGGGGGTACACCGGGGAGCTGTTTTTT. It yields the protein CASMDRGYTGELFF.

V gene TRBV5-5 combines with J gene TRBJ1-1; tentative D call: TRBD1 (5 bases). The CDR3 consists of 15 residues. Trimming shortened V by 6 bases and J by 5 bases, and 20 bases separated the two germline ends. Germline CDR1 and CDR2: SGHKS and YYEKEE (reference sequence). CDR3 residues: CASTRHGGLGTEAFF. In DNA, the CDR3 is TGTGCCAGCACCCGACATGGGGGGTTGGGGACTGAAGCTTTCTTT.

This rearrangement joins TRBV3-1 (or the pseudogene TRBV3-2) to TRBJ1-6; D ambiguous. Germline V gene sequence: CDR1 LGHDT, CDR2 YNNKEL (reference sequence). This CDR3 has 17 amino acids. V was pared by 2 bases and J by 3 bases, with 14 bases between. The CDR3 spells CASSQLPGWSYNSPLHF. CDR3 sequence (DNA): TGTGCCAGCAGCCAACTGCCGGGGTGGAGCTATAATTCACCCCTCCACTTT.

A note on this clone: Because the CDR3's place on the DNA is in doubt, the DNA is left out and the CDR3 is given as listed by TCRdb. The chain links TRBV24-1 to TRBJ1-4. CDR1 and CDR2 from the germline V gene are KGHDR and SFDVKD. Inclusive of both ends, the CDR3 amounts to 24 amino acids. Here the CDR3 reads CATSPGVANEKLFFSKRANEKLFF.

This clone occurred a few times. This chain joins TRBV18 and TRBJ1-1; D unclear. The length of the CDR3 is 12 residues. Per the germline V gene, CDR1 is KGHSH and CDR2 is LQKENI. With 4 bases removed from V and 6 bases from J, the gap between germline ends came to 9 bases. The chain's CDR3 is CASSLPESEAFF. CDR3 sequence (DNA): TGTGCCAGCTCACTACCCGAGTCTGAAGCTTTCTTT.

The DNA for the CDR3 is TGTGCCAGCAGCTCCCGGGACAGGGGGCTATCACCCCTCCACTTT. It specifies CASSSRDRGLSPLHF. The rearrangement uses TRBV3-1 (or the pseudogene TRBV3-2) and TRBJ1-6, with 12 bases aligning to TRBD1. CDR1 LGHDT and CDR2 YNNKEL come from the germline V gene (reference sequence). J gave up 10 bases and V 5 bases, and 6 bases lay outside the gene matches. The CDR3 has 15 amino acids.

The chain uses TRBV2 and TRBJ1-5; 7 nucleotides agree with TRBD1. Germline assignment: CDR1 SNHLY and CDR2 FYNNEI. Losses at the gene ends were 4 bases for V and 5 bases for J; bases not matched to a gene: 5. CDR3 length equals 14 residues. CDR3 in amino acids: CASSGQGRDQPQHF. The CDR3 DNA sequence: TGTGCCAGCAGTGGACAGGGAAGGGATCAGCCCCAGCATTTT.